Listed below are T cell receptor beta chains from one sample, sequenced in a study of T cell changes during pregnancy in multiple sclerosis. Clones were read by immunoSEQ multiplex PCR, and TCRdb kept only the in-frame ones, dropping some. The sample has about 69,000 clones, around 92% seen once. The specimen comprised peripheral blood, sampled in the third trimester of pregnancy. These receptors were collected from a female donor in good health, enrolled as a control in a pregnancy study. Each CDR3 is given with its conserved first and last residue.

V gene: TRBV5-1; J gene: TRBJ2-2; CDR3 protein: CASSLGLRGRSTGELFF
V gene: TRBV28; J gene: TRBJ1-2; CDR3 protein: CASSGDRGSYGYTF
V gene: TRBV15; J gene: TRBJ2-7; CDR3 protein: CATSGPTGTRNEQYF
V gene: TRBV6-1; J gene: TRBJ2-7; CDR3 protein: CASSDTWGLYEQYF
V gene: TRBV28; J gene: TRBJ1-5; CDR3 protein: CASSSGTGYQPQHF
V gene: TRBV7-6; J gene: TRBJ1-4; CDR3 protein: CASSPRGATNEKLFF
V gene: TRBV10-1; J gene: TRBJ2-3; CDR3 protein: CASSARTGYTDTQYF
V gene: TRBV6-5; J gene: TRBJ2-1; CDR3 protein: CASSSYLGGNYNEQFF
V gene: TRBV7-2; J gene: TRBJ2-3; CDR3 protein: CASSLRGPTDTQYF
V gene: TRBV28; J gene: TRBJ2-2; CDR3 protein: CASSSLWTSGNTGELFF
V gene: TRBV6-4; J gene: TRBJ2-3; CDR3 protein: CASSLTSGSTDTQYF
V gene: TRBV7-8; J gene: TRBJ1-1; CDR3 protein: CASSLDGYTEAFF
V gene: TRBV11-3; J gene: TRBJ2-1; CDR3 protein: CASSLRGSNSYNEQFF
V gene: TRBV28; J gene: TRBJ2-4; CDR3 protein: CAESGDGTRDIQYF
V gene: TRBV11-2; J gene: TRBJ2-3; CDR3 protein: CASSLGSRDTDTQYF
V gene: TRBV19; J gene: TRBJ2-4; CDR3 protein: CASSIGHNSPSKNIQYF
V gene: TRBV5-1; J gene: TRBJ1-5; CDR3 protein: CASSLDPGNSNQPQHF
V gene: TRBV10-3; J gene: TRBJ1-2; CDR3 protein: CAIGSGTGGVYTF
V gene: TRBV6-5; J gene: TRBJ2-7; CDR3 protein: CASSYSGQGAYEQYF
V gene: TRBV28; J gene: TRBJ1-2; CDR3 protein: CASSLGGAPYGYTF
V gene: TRBV6-5; J gene: TRBJ1-2; CDR3 protein: CASSRTRALWDGYTF
V gene: TRBV19; J gene: TRBJ2-2; CDR3 protein: CASRIQGTLNTGELFF
V gene: TRBV28; J gene: TRBJ1-5; CDR3 protein: CASSLAGGGAEPQHF
V gene: TRBV4-2; J gene: TRBJ2-1; CDR3 protein: CASSLLEGGSYNEQFF
V gene: TRBV4-1; J gene: TRBJ2-7; CDR3 protein: CASSQDGVYYEQYF
V gene: TRBV11-3; J gene: TRBJ2-3; CDR3 protein: CASSLRAATDTQYF